The 27 T cell receptor beta chains in this list originate from one sample, sequenced in a study of control samples from healthy donors and cancer patients. The repertoire was sequenced with immunoSEQ multiplex PCR; TCRdb's copy has only in-frame clones and lacks some. The sample includes 260,000 or so clones, over 75% of them seen just once. Sequenced sample: PBMCs. These receptors originate from a woman aged 55 to 70 with lung cancer.

On this clone: At the DNA level, this CDR3 is encoded by other sequences in the same sample as well. The chain has TRBV12-3 or TRBV12-4 and TRBJ1-1, with D unclear. The CDR3 spans 13 residues. V was cut by 2 bases and J by 0 bases, with 4 bases left in between. CDR3 sequence: CASSLRLNTEAFF. CDR3 in DNA: TGTGCCAGCAGTTTACGTCTGAACACTGAAGCTTTCTTT.

V is TRBV2 and J is TRBJ2-5; D tentatively fits TRBD1 or TRBD2 (7 bases each). Germline V CDR1 and CDR2: SNHLY, FYNNEI. The V and J ends lost 7 bases and 0 bases respectively, with 18 bases between them. The CDR3 is 16 amino acids. CDR3 in amino acids: CASTGGRGGDQETQYF. CDR3 coding DNA: TGTGCCAGCACAGGGGGGCGGGGAGGGGACCAAGAGACCCAGTACTTC.

This clone has just a few counts. V usage is TRBV2 and J usage is TRBJ1-3; D uncertain. The germline CDR1 and CDR2 sequences are SNHLY and FYNNEI. The ends were cut back, 3 bases at V and 4 bases at J, with 7 bases in the middle. This CDR3 has 13 residues. DNA of the CDR3: TGTGCCAGCAGTGAGGAAACGGGAAACACCATATATTTT. As protein: CASSEETGNTIYF.

The V and J genes are TRBV7-6 and TRBJ2-3; D possibly matches TRBD1 or TRBD2 (5 bases each). The CDR3 loop spans 17 amino acids. Trimming took 1 base from V and 3 from J, leaving 17 bases between them. The germline CDR1 and CDR2 sequences are SGHVS and FNYEAQ. DNA for the CDR3: TGTGCCAGCAGCTTAGGTGGTTCGTCGGGGCTTACAGATACGCAGTATTTT. Protein: CASSLGGSSGLTDTQYF.

The chain employs TRBV6-1 and TRBJ2-1, with D hard to call. The V gene lost 2 bases and the J gene lost 6 bases, with 17 bases spanning the gap. The CDR3 loop spans 16 amino acids. Germline V gene sequence: CDR1 MNHNS, CDR2 SASEGT. This CDR3 is CASSERYRSIGNEQFF. The CDR3 coding sequence is TGTGCCAGCAGTGAACGGTATCGCAGTATAGGCAATGAGCAGTTCTTC.

CDR3 region: CASSVVPGVSSYNEQFF. For the CDR3, the DNA is TGTGCCAGCAGCGTAGTCCCCGGGGTGTCCTCCTACAATGAGCAGTTCTTC. This chain connects TRBV9 to TRBJ2-1; D may be TRBD2 (5 bases). V was cut by 0 bases and J by 0 bases, with 13 bases left in between. Germline lookup yields CDR1 SGDLS and CDR2 YYNGEE. This CDR3 comprises 17 residues.

The gene calls are TRBV15 and TRBJ2-7; perhaps TRBD1 as D (7 bases). Trimming took off 1 base at V and 2 bases at J, with 15 bases between the two ends. CDR3 length: 16 residues. Per the germline V gene, CDR1 is LNHNV and CDR2 is YYDKDF (reference sequence). The CDR3 DNA follows: TGTGCCACCAGCAGAGGTGGCGGGACAGAGACCTACGAGCAGTACTTC. Amino acid sequence: CATSRGGGTETYEQYF.

The chain employs TRBV5-1 and TRBJ2-3, with D possibly matching TRBD2 (5 bases). This CDR3 spans 15 amino acids. CDR1 and CDR2 from the germline V gene are SGHRS and YFSETQ. The V and J ends lost 1 base and 6 bases respectively, with 15 bases between them. The CDR3 coding sequence is TGCGCCAGCAGCTTGCCGACGGATTCGGGGGATACGCAGTATTTT. It yields the protein CASSLPTDSGDTQYF.

This clone was seen a few times. This chain joins TRBV5-1 and TRBJ2-7; perhaps D is TRBD1 or TRBD2 (6 bases each). The CDR3 runs 14 residues. Germline loops: CDR1 SGHRS, CDR2 YFSETQ. Trimming left V 0 bases short and J 4 bases short, with 11 bases between. In DNA form, the CDR3 reads TGCGCCAGCAGCTTGGGGCAGGGGAGGTACGAGCAGTACTTC. Translation: CASSLGQGRYEQYF.

The J gene is TRBJ1-2, the V gene TRBV28, with D perhaps matching TRBD1 (5 bases). The V gene's germline CDR1 is MDHEN and CDR2 SYDVKM. This CDR3 is built from 15 residues. V was trimmed by 7 bases and J by 5 bases, leaving 20 bases between them. CDR3 nucleotide sequence: TGTGCCAGCAACCTTATAACCGGGACGGGTTATGGCTACACCTTC. Translation: CASNLITGTGYGYTF.

The chain is built from TRBV28 and TRBJ1-5; tentative D call: TRBD1 (5 bases). Between the trimmed V and J ends, which lost 8 bases and 9 bases, there was a span of 26 bases. Germline values: CDR1 MDHEN, CDR2 SYDVKM. The CDR3 has 16 amino acids. The CDR3, as DNA: TGTGCCAGCCGTTATTTGGGCCGGCCGGGGCAATCGCCCCAGCATTTT. It translates to CASRYLGRPGQSPQHF.

CDR3 sequence reads: CASSLSPGATGELFF. The CDR3 coding sequence is TGTGCCAGCAGTTTATCTCCGGGGGCAACCGGGGAGCTGTTTTTT. The chain has TRBV27 and TRBJ2-2; the D gene could be TRBD1 or TRBD2 (6 bases each). The CDR3 covers 15 residues. CDR1 is MNHEY, CDR2 SMNVEV, per germline (reference sequence). The ends were cut back, 0 bases at V and 5 bases at J, with 10 bases in the middle.

This chain uses TRBV5-1 with TRBJ2-1, with 10 nucleotides matching TRBD2. This CDR3 comprises 15 residues. Germline V gene data show CDR1 as SGHRS and CDR2 as YFSETQ. Trimming at V came to 1 base and at J to 6 bases, leaving 4 bases not matched to a gene. The DNA for the CDR3 is TGCGCCAGCAGCTTGAGTCTAGCGGGAGTCAATGAGCAGTTCTTC. It codes for CASSLSLAGVNEQFF.

The V call is TRBV7-2, the J call TRBJ1-3; no clear D gene. The CDR3 runs 14 residues. The ends were cut back, 5 bases at V and 0 bases at J, with 8 bases in the middle. Germline CDR1 is SGHTA and CDR2 is FQGNSA. Here the CDR3 reads CASSPDLSGNTIYF. CDR3 bases: TGTGCCAGCAGCCCGGACCTCTCTGGAAACACCATATATTTT.

The chain is built from TRBV14 and TRBJ2-7; D may be TRBD1 or TRBD2 (5 bases each). Trimming removed 4 bases from V and 5 bases from J, with 12 bases in between. The CDR3 is 13 residues long. Germline-derived CDR1 and CDR2 are SGHDN and FVKESK. In nucleotides, the CDR3 is TGTGCCAGCAGCCGGGGACCGTACGACGAGCAGTACTTC. This encodes CASSRGPYDEQYF.

The rearrangement links TRBV7-3 to TRBJ1-1; TRBD1 might be the D (5 bases). The germline gives CDR1 SGHTA, CDR2 FQGTGA. CDR3 length equals 13 residues. V dropped 5 bases and J dropped 3 bases, with 10 bases sitting between them. In DNA form, the CDR3 reads TGTGCCAGCAGCCCCCAGGGTTACACTGAAGCTTTCTTT. Its protein product is CASSPQGYTEAFF.

The CDR3 nucleotides are TGTGCCAGCAGCCTGAGCGGGGGGTACGAGCAGTACTTC. Encoded protein: CASSLSGGYEQYF. V and J are TRBV3-1 (or the pseudogene TRBV3-2) and TRBJ2-7, with TRBD2 matching 9 bases. The CDR3 contains 13 residues. Germline values: CDR1 LGHDT, CDR2 YNNKEL (reference sequence). Trimming at V came to 4 bases and at J to 4 bases, leaving 2 bases not matched to a gene.

In the case of this clone: The sample holds other DNA sequences that translate to the same CDR3. V is TRBV6-1 and J is TRBJ2-5; TRBD1 agrees at 8 bases. After removal of 1 base from V and 4 bases from J, the junction contained 5 bases not matched to a gene. Germline CDR1 reads MNHNS; CDR2 reads SASEGT. The CDR3 is 15 residues long. CDR3 bases: TGTGCCAGCAGTGAAGGACAGGGGCGGGGAGAGACCCAGTACTTC. It specifies CASSEGQGRGETQYF.

This chain connects TRBV7-3 to TRBJ2-5; D is possibly TRBD2 (7 bases). V gave up 5 bases and J gave up 4 bases, with 14 bases separating them. This CDR3 has 14 residues. The germline gives CDR1 SGHTA, CDR2 FQGTGA. CDR3 loop: CASSPSGGGETQYF. The CDR3 region has the DNA TGTGCCAGCAGCCCTAGCGGAGGGGGAGAGACCCAGTACTTC.

The chain has TRBV2 and TRBJ2-2; TRBD1 aligns across 7 bases. Trimming took 3 bases from V and 5 from J; bases not matched to a gene: 6. Germline V lookup: CDR1 SNHLY, CDR2 FYNNEI. The CDR3 is 15 residues long. The CDR3 protein is CASSEGRGRTGELFF. CDR3 sequence (DNA): TGTGCCAGCAGTGAGGGAAGGGGGCGAACCGGGGAGCTGTTTTTT.

Only a few counts were recorded for this clone. The CDR3 spells CASSSDILSYNEQFF. Written as DNA, the CDR3 is TGTGCCAGCAGCTCGGACATCCTCTCCTACAATGAGCAGTTCTTC. The rearrangement links TRBV7-8 to TRBJ2-1, with D perhaps matching TRBD1 (5 bases). This CDR3 contains 15 residues. With 4 bases removed from V and 0 bases from J, the gap between germline ends came to 10 bases. Germline V gene data show CDR1 as SGHVS and CDR2 as FQNEAQ.

V gene TRBV5-4 combines with J gene TRBJ2-7, with 9 bases aligning to TRBD1. This CDR3 has 15 amino acids. Germline values: CDR1 SGHNT, CDR2 YYREEE (reference sequence). V dropped 5 bases and J dropped 1; count of bases not matched to a gene: 7. The CDR3 DNA reads as TGTGCCAGCAGTCCGGGCGGGACAGGGTCCTACGAGCAGTACTTC. Translation gives CASSPGGTGSYEQYF.

This sequence joins TRBV2 and TRBJ2-4; possibly TRBD1 or TRBD2 for D (6 bases each). The CDR3 sequence is 15 residues long. CDR1 and CDR2 (germline): SNHLY, FYNNEI. The germline V and J ends were trimmed by 6 bases and 9 bases, with 21 bases remaining between them. The CDR3 region is CASRNFRGPVSIQYF. DNA for the CDR3: TGTGCCAGCAGGAATTTTCGGGGGCCCGTAAGCATTCAGTACTTC.

This clone occurred a few times. This rearrangement joins TRBV5-4 to TRBJ2-1; TRBD2 matches 14 bases. Germline-derived CDR1 and CDR2 are SGHNT and YYREEE (reference sequence). V lost 2 bases, J lost 1 base, and 5 bases stayed unmatched. The CDR3 covers 18 residues. The CDR3 region is CASSFGLAGGGSYNEQFF. The DNA of the CDR3 is TGTGCCAGCAGCTTCGGACTAGCGGGGGGTGGGTCCTACAATGAGCAGTTCTTC.

V and J are TRBV1 and TRBJ2-3. TRBV1 is an annotated pseudogene. The CDR3 totals 10 residues. This CDR3 is CTSSTDTQYF. In nucleotides, the CDR3 is TGCACCAGCAGCACAGATACGCAGTATTTT.

The chain couples TRBV7-2 to TRBJ1-4; 7 bases are shared with TRBD1. CDR1 SGHTA and CDR2 FQGNSA come from the germline V gene. The CDR3 is 15 amino acids. The ends lost 5 bases at V and 7 bases at J; junction bases unmatched: 10. CDR3 nucleotide sequence: TGTGCCAGCAGCCGGCGACAGGGTCGGGGTGAAAAACTGTTTTTT. Residues: CASSRRQGRGEKLFF.

V gene TRBV2 combines with J gene TRBJ1-5; maybe TRBD1 (5 bases). The CDR3 length is 15 residues. Trimming removed 6 bases at V and 4 bases at J, with 16 bases between. CDR1 and CDR2 (germline): SNHLY, FYNNEI. In DNA form, the CDR3 reads TGTGCCAGCAGAAAGGGAACACAGGCGAATCAGCCCCAGCATTTT. This translates into CASRKGTQANQPQHF. The full variable domain, rest sourced from reference TRBV2 and TRBJ1-5, is EPEVTQTPSHQVTQMGQEVILRCVPISNHLYFYWYRQILGQKVEFLVSFYNNEISEKSEIFDDQFSVERPDGSNFTLKIRSTKLEDSAMYFCASRKGTQANQPQHFGDGTRLSIL.